Shown below are 19 T cell receptor beta chains from a single sample sequenced in a study of monozygotic twins with inflammatory bowel disease. TCRdb reprocessed the 5' RACE reads and keeps a single row for each CDR3 protein, giving no DNA. The sample table sets out approximately 400,000 distinct CDR3 sequences. Source material: blood. These receptor sequences come from a human donor with ulcerative colitis or Crohn's disease, or a healthy co-twin of an affected twin (not recorded which).

The chain uses TRBV12-3 or TRBV12-4 and TRBJ1-3. The CDR3 spans 11 residues. This chain's CDR3 is CASSLANTIYF.

The CDR3 reads CATNTGTAGEETQYF. This chain connects TRBV24-1 to TRBJ2-5; no DNA is available, so the TRBD1 call from TCRdb remains unchecked. The length of the CDR3 is 15 residues. The germline V gene encodes CDR1 KGHDR and CDR2 SFDVKD.

V gene TRBV9 combines with J gene TRBJ2-5; TCRdb calls TRBD1, which cannot be checked without DNA. Germline V gives CDR1 SGDLS, CDR2 YYNGEE. CDR3 length: 16 amino acids. CDR3 residues: CASSVGSQGRQETQYF.

The genes are TRBV27 and TRBJ2-2; absent DNA, TCRdb's TRBD1 call cannot be checked. There are 16 residues in the CDR3. The germline gives CDR1 MNHEY, CDR2 SMNVEV (reference sequence). This CDR3 reads CASSFTNRGLGGELFF.

V gene TRBV4-1 combines with J gene TRBJ2-3. CDR3 size: 13 residues. CDR1 is MGHRA, CDR2 YSYEKL, per germline. The CDR3: CASSQEKQYTQYF.

J is TRBJ2-7 and V is TRBV19; no DNA is available, so the TRBD2 call from TCRdb remains unchecked. Germline assignment: CDR1 LNHDA and CDR2 SQIVND (reference sequence). This CDR3 has 13 residues. The CDR3 here is CASSRTAVYEQYF.

This chain links TRBV3-1 with TRBJ1-6; TCRdb's D call, TRBD1, is unchecked because there is no DNA. The CDR3 runs to 15 residues. In germline, CDR1 is LGHDT, CDR2 YNNKEL (reference sequence). This chain's CDR3 is CASREGTGIVSPLHF.

J is TRBJ1-3 and V is TRBV15; the TCRdb D gene call, TRBD1, has no DNA to confirm it. This CDR3 has 17 residues. Germline CDR1 is LNHNV and CDR2 is YYDKDF (reference sequence). CDR3: CATSRPGRDFSGNTIYF.

V and J are TRBV11-2 and TRBJ1-2; TCRdb reports TRBD1, a call that lacks DNA to check it against. The CDR3 is 14 residues long. Germline V gives CDR1 SGHAT, CDR2 FQNNGV. The CDR3 region is CASSRDSFNYGYTF.

Here the CDR3 reads CASSFRGGDGYTF. This chain uses TRBV7-2 with TRBJ1-2. The CDR3 runs 13 residues. From germline, CDR1 is SGHTA and CDR2 FQGNSA.

The V gene is TRBV5-6, the J gene TRBJ1-5; TCRdb names TRBD1, which stays unverified in the absence of DNA. The CDR3 sequence is 13 residues long. Germline V lookup: CDR1 SGHDT, CDR2 YYEEEE. CDR3 sequence reads: CASSSGGAQPQHF.

The rearrangement joins TRBV12-3 or TRBV12-4 to TRBJ1-1; TCRdb gives TRBD1 as the D gene, but with no DNA this cannot be confirmed. The CDR3 sequence is 14 residues long. CDR3 region: CASNAGRGPLGAFF.

CDR3 sequence: CASSLTAKYEQYF. The gene calls are TRBV7-2 and TRBJ2-7. The CDR3 is 13 amino acids. Germline CDR1 is SGHTA and CDR2 is FQGNSA.

This chain links TRBV28 with TRBJ2-3; TCRdb lists TRBD2, though no DNA is available to test this call. Germline CDR1 is MDHEN and CDR2 is SYDVKM. CDR3 length: 16 residues. Here the CDR3 reads CASSFPSYGGTDTQYF.

This rearrangement joins TRBV5-1 to TRBJ2-5; TCRdb calls TRBD2, which cannot be checked without DNA. Germline assignment: CDR1 SGHRS and CDR2 YFSETQ. The CDR3 is 16 amino acids. CDR3 protein: CASSRTGTSAGETQYF.

This chain links TRBV15 with TRBJ1-1. This CDR3 spans 15 amino acids. Germline values: CDR1 LNHNV, CDR2 YYDKDF (reference sequence). The CDR3 sequence: CATSGPGREKGEAFF.

The chain links TRBV5-1 to TRBJ2-7; TCRdb's D call of TRBD1 is untestable without DNA. The CDR3 loop spans 16 amino acids. The germline V gene has CDR1 SGHRS and CDR2 YFSETQ. CDR3 sequence: CASSYAVGAQSYEQYF.

This chain uses TRBV3-1 with TRBJ1-1. The CDR3 runs 11 residues. CDR1 and CDR2 (germline): LGHDT, YNNKEL (reference sequence). The CDR3 sequence: CASSRGIQAFF. Combining the CDR3 with reference TRBV3-1 and TRBJ1-1 gives the whole variable domain DTAVSQTPKYLVTQMGNDKSIKCEQNLGHDTMYWYKQDSKKFLKIMFSYNNKELIINETVPNRFSPKSPDKAHLNLHINSLELGDSAVYFCASSRGIQAFFGQGTRLTVV.

This chain connects TRBV3-1 to TRBJ1-2; TCRdb indicates TRBD1, and absent DNA this call remains unverified. The CDR3 is made up of 13 amino acids. CDR1 is LGHDT, CDR2 YNNKEL, per germline (reference sequence). The CDR3 spells CASSSLPGYGYTF.